The rows below give T cell receptor beta chains drawn from one sample of a study of T cells after yellow fever vaccination. TCRdb re-analysed the 5' RACE reads in MiXCR, keeping a single row per CDR3 protein. This table holds some 32,000 distinct CDR3 sequences, less than 8% found once. Sequenced here: PBMCs, either bulk or a sorted T-cell subset (CD4+, CD8+, memory, or dextramer-sorted; not recorded which), sampled on the day of the first yellow fever vaccination. The receptors here all came from a man aged 18-30 years who received the YFV17D yellow fever vaccine. Both conserved end residues are part of each CDR3. D genes are given only for firm matches. Only part of the rows carry a size: once, few, many, or a class if the clone is expanded.

J: TRBJ2-1; size: many; D: -; V: TRBV24-1; length: 13; DNA: TGTGCCACCAGTGTGGCAGGGAATTTTGAGCAGTTCTTC; CDR3: CATSVAGNFEQFF
J: TRBJ1-2; size: many; D: -; V: TRBV7-9; length: 12; DNA: TGTGCCAGCAGCCCGGACCCTTATGGCTACACCTTC; CDR3: CASSPDPYGYTF
J: TRBJ2-2; size: many; D: -; V: TRBV5-1; length: 14; DNA: TGCGCCAGCAGCTTGAGGGAACAGGACGGGGAGCTGTTTTTT; CDR3: CASSLREQDGELFF
J: TRBJ2-1; size: few; D: -; V: TRBV12-5; length: 15; DNA: TGTGCTAGTGGTACCACAGGGAGGGTAACCAATGAGCAGTTCTTC; CDR3: CASGTTGRVTNEQFF
J: TRBJ1-1; size: -; D: -; V: TRBV7-3; length: 14; DNA: TGTGCCAGCAGCTTAGGGGGCGGATACACTGAAGCTTTCTTT; CDR3: CASSLGGGYTEAFF
J: TRBJ2-5; size: many; D: -; V: TRBV6-1; length: 15; DNA: TGTGCCAGCAGCCTCCCGGGGCGGGGACAAGAGACCCAGTACTTC; CDR3: CASSLPGRGQETQYF
J: TRBJ1-2; size: many; D: -; V: TRBV5-1; length: 17; DNA: TGCGCCAGCAGCTCTTCATACGGACAAGCTTTGAGTTATGGCTACACCTTC; CDR3: CASSSSYGQALSYGYTF
J: TRBJ2-7; size: many; D: -; V: TRBV12-3/TRBV12-4; length: 12; DNA: TGTGCCAGCAGCTACCAGTACCGCGAGCAGTACTTC; CDR3: CASSYQYREQYF
J: TRBJ1-2; size: many; D: TRBD1; V: TRBV10-3; length: 15; DNA: TGTGCCATCAGTGAGTCCGGACAGGATAACTATGGCTACACCTTC; CDR3: CAISESGQDNYGYTF
J: TRBJ2-4; size: many; D: -; V: TRBV5-5; length: 14; DNA: TGTGCCAGCAGCTTGGCGGGACCGAAAAACATTCAGTACTTC; CDR3: CASSLAGPKNIQYF
J: TRBJ1-5; size: many; D: -; V: TRBV12-3/TRBV12-4; length: 14; DNA: TGTGCCAGCAGTTTGATGGGGAGCAATCAGCCCCAGCATTTT; CDR3: CASSLMGSNQPQHF
J: TRBJ1-1; size: many; D: TRBD1; V: TRBV5-4; length: 15; DNA: TGTGCCAGCGGCCAGGTGACAGGGGCTAACACTGAAGCTTTCTTT; CDR3: CASGQVTGANTEAFF
J: TRBJ1-5; size: -; D: -; V: TRBV6-4; length: 16; DNA: TGTGCCAGCAGTGACCCGATTACTTACGGCAATCAGCCCCAGCATTTT; CDR3: CASSDPITYGNQPQHF
J: TRBJ2-3; size: many; D: -; V: TRBV5-6; length: 12; DNA: TGTGCCAGCAGCTTCCCACAAGATACGCAGTATTTT; CDR3: CASSFPQDTQYF
J: TRBJ2-2; size: many; D: -; V: TRBV5-6; length: 14; DNA: TGTGCCAGCAGCCCAACAGGGTACACCGGGGAGCTGTTTTTT; CDR3: CASSPTGYTGELFF
J: TRBJ2-1; size: many; D: TRBD1; V: TRBV9; length: 15; DNA: TGTGCCAGCAGCGCCCCCGGGACAGACTACAATGAGCAGTTCTTC; CDR3: CASSAPGTDYNEQFF
J: TRBJ1-4; size: many; D: -; V: TRBV14; length: 13; DNA: TGTGCCAGCAGCCCGACAGTTACCGGAAAACTGTTTTTT; CDR3: CASSPTVTGKLFF
J: TRBJ1-1; size: many; D: TRBD1; V: TRBV4-1; length: 16; DNA: TGCGCCAGCAGCCCGGGACAGGGACCCATGAACACTGAAGCTTTCTTT; CDR3: CASSPGQGPMNTEAFF
J: TRBJ2-2; size: -; D: -; V: TRBV19; length: 14; DNA: TGTGCCAGTAGCCGGACAGCGGACACCGGGGAGCTGTTTTTT; CDR3: CASSRTADTGELFF
J: TRBJ2-7; size: -; D: -; V: TRBV7-9; length: 17; DNA: TGTGCCAGCAGCTTAAGCGTCTTATCCGTTATCTCCTACGAGCAGTACTTC; CDR3: CASSLSVLSVISYEQYF
J: TRBJ2-2; size: many; D: TRBD1; V: TRBV6-4; length: 15; DNA: TGTGCCAGCAGTGACGGCAGGGGGCATTCCGGGGAGCTGTTTTTT; CDR3: CASSDGRGHSGELFF
J: TRBJ1-1; size: many; D: -; V: TRBV7-9; length: 13; DNA: TGTGCCAGCAGCTTAGGGGAGGGCACTGAAGCTTTCTTT; CDR3: CASSLGEGTEAFF
J: TRBJ1-1; size: many; D: -; V: TRBV2; length: 14; DNA: TGTGCCAGCAGTGTTCAGGGTTGGGGCACTGAAGCTTTCTTT; CDR3: CASSVQGWGTEAFF
J: TRBJ2-5; size: -; D: -; V: TRBV18; length: 11; DNA: TGTTCCAGCTCACCTCGGGAGACCCAGTACTTC; CDR3: CSSSPRETQYF
J: TRBJ2-3; size: many; D: -; V: TRBV7-9; length: 13; DNA: TGTGCCAGCAGGGTCGAGGGCCCAGATACGCAGTATTTT; CDR3: CASRVEGPDTQYF
J: TRBJ2-2; size: few; D: -; V: TRBV4-1; length: 17; DNA: TGCGCCAGCAGCCGTATCCTCGGGGGCCCGAACACCGGGGAGCTGTTTTTT; CDR3: CASSRILGGPNTGELFF
J: TRBJ2-1; size: many; D: TRBD1; V: TRBV18; length: 15; DNA: TGTGCCAGCTCACCCCGGGACAGGGGAAACAATGAGCAGTTCTTC; CDR3: CASSPRDRGNNEQFF
J: TRBJ2-3; size: many; D: -; V: TRBV12-3/TRBV12-4; length: 14; DNA: TGTGCCAGCAGTTTGTCAGGGACGGGCCTGGCGCAGTATTTT; CDR3: CASSLSGTGLAQYF
J: TRBJ2-3; size: many; D: -; V: TRBV7-9; length: 15; DNA: TGTGCCAGCGGTCCGAGAGGTTTTGGGACAGATACGCAGTATTTT; CDR3: CASGPRGFGTDTQYF
J: TRBJ2-5; size: many; D: -; V: TRBV20-1; length: 12; DNA: TGCAGTGCTAAGGGGGGGCAAGAGACCCAGTACTTC; CDR3: CSAKGGQETQYF
J: TRBJ1-2; size: many; D: -; V: TRBV4-1; length: 14; DNA: TGCGCCAGCAGCCAAGTAGTCGGGGTTGGTGGCTACACCTTC; CDR3: CASSQVVGVGGYTF
J: TRBJ1-2; size: -; D: -; V: TRBV7-9; length: 16; DNA: TGTGCCAGCAGCTGGGCGGCGGCAGCGGCCGAGGGTGGCTACACCTTC; CDR3: CASSWAAAAAEGGYTF
J: TRBJ2-2; size: many; D: -; V: TRBV7-2; length: 15; DNA: TGTGCCAGCAGCCTGAGGGGGGTGGGCACCGGGGAGCTGTTTTTT; CDR3: CASSLRGVGTGELFF
J: TRBJ1-1; size: few; D: -; V: TRBV5-4; length: 14; DNA: TGTGCCAGCAGCTCACAGTCAGGACAGACTGAAGCTTTCTTT; CDR3: CASSSQSGQTEAFF
J: TRBJ2-2; size: medium-sized; D: -; V: TRBV6-4; length: 13; DNA: TGTGCCAGCAGTGAAGGGGACACCGGGGAGCTGTTTTTT; CDR3: CASSEGDTGELFF
J: TRBJ2-3; size: many; D: -; V: TRBV27; length: 18; DNA: TGTGCCAGCGCTTCCCCCAGGCGAGGGGTCTGGGGCACAGATACGCAGTATTTT; CDR3: CASASPRRGVWGTDTQYF
J: TRBJ2-5; size: few; D: -; V: TRBV7-2; length: 14; DNA: TGTGCCAGCAGCTTAGATTCGGGGGACAAGACCCAGTACTTC; CDR3: CASSLDSGDKTQYF
J: TRBJ2-2; size: -; D: -; V: TRBV7-2; length: 14; DNA: TGTGCCAGCAGCTTAGTGGGGAGCACCGGGGAGCTGTTTTTT; CDR3: CASSLVGSTGELFF
J: TRBJ1-3; size: many; D: -; V: TRBV5-1; length: 14; DNA: TGCGCCAGCAGCCCGGAAGGGGGGGAAAACACCATATATTTT; CDR3: CASSPEGGENTIYF
J: TRBJ1-3; size: few; D: -; V: TRBV4-2; length: 15; DNA: TGTGCCAGCAGTCCAGGCAGGGAACGGCTAGCGACCATATATTTT; CDR3: CASSPGRERLATIYF
J: TRBJ1-6; size: many; D: -; V: TRBV7-2; length: 15; DNA: TGTGCCAGCAGCAGCGTTGGGTGGGACAATTCACCCCTCCACTTT; CDR3: CASSSVGWDNSPLHF
J: TRBJ1-1; size: -; D: -; V: TRBV5-5; length: 16; DNA: TGTGCCAGCAGCTTGGTTCAGGGATATATGAACACTGAAGCTTTCTTT; CDR3: CASSLVQGYMNTEAFF
J: TRBJ2-5; size: many; D: TRBD2; V: TRBV5-1; length: 17; DNA: TGCGCCAGCAGCCGAGGACAGGGACTAGCGGGGTTAGAGACCCAGTACTTC; CDR3: CASSRGQGLAGLETQYF
J: TRBJ2-6; size: -; D: TRBD2; V: TRBV27; length: 19; DNA: TGTGCCAGCAGTAATCAACCCGGGGGGTACACCTCTGGGGCCAACGTCCTGACTTTC; CDR3: CASSNQPGGYTSGANVLTF
J: TRBJ1-2; size: many; D: -; V: TRBV19; length: 15; DNA: TGTGCCAGTACCGGGCGACAAGACACTAACTATGGCTACACCTTC; CDR3: CASTGRQDTNYGYTF